These 26 T cell receptor beta chains originate from one sample sequenced in a study of response to subunit inactivated influenza vaccine. TCRdb re-analysed the RT-PCR reads in MiXCR, keeping a single row per CDR3 protein. The sample holds 550,000 to 600,000 distinct CDR3 sequences, approximately 10% seen once. The sample was PBMCs from blood, taken on the day of vaccination. The source of these receptors is a man in his fifties who received an inactivated influenza vaccine.

The genes are TRBV12-3 or TRBV12-4 and TRBJ2-2; D perhaps matches TRBD2 (6 bases). Trimming shortened V by 10 bases and J by 0 bases, and 18 bases separated the two germline ends. CDR3 length: 16 residues. The CDR3 DNA is TGTGCCATCTCCAGAGGGTGGACTACGAACACCGGGGAGCTGTTTTTT. Translated: CAISRGWTTNTGELFF.

In its sample, this clonotype was seen a few times. V gene TRBV29-1 combines with J gene TRBJ1-1, with D possibly matching TRBD1 (6 bases). This CDR3 has 14 residues. The germline V gene has CDR1 SQVTM and CDR2 ANQGSEA. Between the trimmed V and J ends, which lost 2 bases and 8 bases, there was a span of 18 bases. The CDR3 protein is CSVEKGPGAKEAFF. CDR3 nucleotides: TGCAGCGTTGAAAAGGGTCCAGGGGCGAAAGAAGCTTTCTTT. The variable domain in full, with the rest retrieved from reference TRBV29-1 and TRBJ1-1, is SAVISQKPSRDICQRGTSLTIQCQVDSQVTMMFWYRQQPGQSLTLIATANQGSEATYESGFVIDKFPISRPNLTFSTLTVSNMSPEDSSIYLCSVEKGPGAKEAFFGQGTRLTVV.

The V and J genes are TRBV7-2 and TRBJ2-7; D uncertain. CDR3 length: 12 amino acids. The germline V and J ends were trimmed by 5 bases and 3 bases, with 8 bases remaining between them. Germline V lookup: CDR1 SGHTA, CDR2 FQGNSA. This chain's CDR3 is CASSRTLYEQYF. As DNA, the CDR3 is TGTGCCAGCAGCCGGACGCTCTACGAGCAGTACTTC.

This clonotype was recorded many times. The rearrangement uses TRBV15 and TRBJ2-7; D may be TRBD1 (5 bases). Germline lookup yields CDR1 LNHNV and CDR2 YYDKDF (reference sequence). The V end was cut by 2 bases, the J end by 0 bases, with 8 bases between. CDR3 size: 14 residues. CDR3 sequence: CATSRQGSSYEQYF. As DNA, the CDR3 is TGTGCCACCAGCAGACAGGGTAGCTCCTACGAGCAGTACTTC. The variable domain in full, completed from reference TRBV15 and TRBJ2-7, reads DAMVIQNPRYQVTQFGKPVTLSCSQTLNHNVMYWYQQKSSQAPKLLFHYYDKDFNNEADTPDNFQSRRPNTSFCFLDIRSPGLGDTAMYLCATSRQGSSYEQYFGPGTRLTVT.

This clonotype was recorded a few times. The V call is TRBV19, the J call TRBJ1-2, with D perhaps TRBD1 (6 bases). CDR3 size: 16 residues. Trimming left V 6 bases short and J 0 bases short, with 17 bases between. Germline-derived CDR1 and CDR2 are LNHDA and SQIVND (reference sequence). CDR3 protein: CASRGGTRIPNYGYTF. CDR3 in DNA: TGTGCCAGTAGAGGTGGGACACGTATACCTAACTATGGCTACACCTTC.

In its sample, this clonotype was seen a few times. The chain uses TRBV20-1 and TRBJ2-2; no clear D gene. Germline loops: CDR1 DFQATT, CDR2 SNEGSKA (reference sequence). There are 14 residues in the CDR3. V lost 0 bases to trimming and J lost 1 base, with 6 bases between them. In DNA, the CDR3 is TGCAGTGCTAGAGATACTTTGAACACCGGGGAGCTGTTTTTT. It encodes CSARDTLNTGELFF.

The gene calls are TRBV5-1 and TRBJ1-2; 10 positions agree with TRBD1. V lost 0 bases to trimming and J lost 5 bases; unmatched junction nucleotides: 10. The CDR3 has 17 residues. Germline lookup yields CDR1 SGHRS and CDR2 YFSETQ. The CDR3 DNA reads as TGCGCCAGCAGCTTGGCCCCCGGGACAGGGGTTGAGTATGGCTACACCTTC. Its translation is CASSLAPGTGVEYGYTF.

This clonotype was observed many times. The chain is built from TRBV4-1 and TRBJ2-7, with D unclear. Germline V gene lookup returns CDR1 MGHRA and CDR2 YSYEKL. V lost 1 base to trimming and J lost 2 bases, with 6 bases between them. CDR3 length: 13 amino acids. The CDR3 loop is CASSQASAYEQYF. CDR3 coding DNA: TGCGCCAGCAGCCAAGCCTCGGCCTACGAGCAGTACTTC.

This clonotype was seen a handful of times. The rearrangement uses TRBV6-1 and TRBJ2-1; tentatively, D is TRBD1 or TRBD2 (5 bases each). The V end lost 6 bases, the J end lost 12 bases, and 21 bases lay between the germline ends. This CDR3 region has 14 residues. CDR1 MNHNS and CDR2 SASEGT come from the germline V gene. CDR3 protein: CASRTGTAMDWQFF. Written as DNA, the CDR3 is TGTGCCAGCAGAACCGGGACCGCAATGGATTGGCAGTTCTTC.

The chain uses TRBV4-3 and TRBJ1-1; 7 bases line up with TRBD1. This CDR3 has 15 amino acids. V lost 5 bases to trimming and J lost 1 base; unmatched junction nucleotides: 7. CDR1 and CDR2 from the germline V gene are LGHNA and YSLEER. Here the CDR3 DNA reads TGCGCCAGCAGCTATAGCAACAGGGGGAACACTGAAGCTTTCTTT. Protein product: CASSYSNRGNTEAFF.

The CDR3 loop is CASSSPSAFSSYNEQFF. The DNA of the CDR3 is TGTGCCAGCAGTTCCCCCTCGGCTTTTAGCTCCTACAATGAGCAGTTCTTC. The chain has TRBV6-2 or TRBV6-3 and TRBJ2-1; no reliable D call. The germline V and J ends were trimmed by 4 bases and 0 bases, with 16 bases remaining between them. This CDR3 has 17 residues. In germline, CDR1 is MNHEY, CDR2 SVGEGT.

This clonotype was counted only a few times. The chain recombines TRBV7-2 with TRBJ2-5; D unclear. The germline V and J ends were trimmed by 3 bases and 5 bases, with 10 bases remaining between them. This CDR3 comprises 13 residues. CDR1 is SGHTA, CDR2 FQGNSA, per germline. CDR3 region: CASSFRLDETQYF. In nucleotides, the CDR3 is TGTGCCAGCAGCTTCAGACTGGATGAGACCCAGTACTTC. The full variable domain, completed using reference TRBV7-2 and TRBJ2-5, is GAGVSQSPSNKVTEKGKDVELRCDPISGHTALYWYRQSLGQGLEFLIYFQGNSAPDKSGLPSDRFSAERTGGSVSTLTIQRTQQEDSAVYLCASSFRLDETQYFGPGTRLLVL.

This clonotype was detected only a few times. The chain employs TRBV19 and TRBJ1-2; D unresolved. The germline V gene encodes CDR1 LNHDA and CDR2 SQIVND (reference sequence). V shed 1 base and J shed 3 bases, with 9 bases lying between them. This CDR3 region has 14 residues. CDR3 in amino acids: CASSIVGEYYGYTF. Written as DNA, the CDR3 is TGTGCCAGTAGTATAGTCGGTGAATACTATGGCTACACCTTC.

The genes are TRBV18 and TRBJ2-2; D gene unclear. V dropped 2 bases and J dropped 1 base, with 5 bases sitting between them. The germline gives CDR1 KGHSH, CDR2 LQKENI. The CDR3 sequence is 14 residues long. CDR3 sequence reads: CASSPERNTGELFF. CDR3 nucleotide sequence: TGTGCCAGCTCACCAGAGAGGAACACCGGGGAGCTGTTTTTT. Full variable domain (rest looked up from reference TRBV18 and TRBJ2-2): NAGVMQNPRHLVRRRGQEARLRCSPMKGHSHVYWYRQLPEEGLKFMVYLQKENIIDESGMPKERFSAEFPKEGPSILRIQQVVRGDSAAYFCASSPERNTGELFFGEGSRLTVL.

In its sample, this clonotype was seen a few times. V and J are TRBV5-1 and TRBJ2-5; TRBD2 matches 8 bases. The ends lost 2 bases at V and 5 bases at J; junction bases unmatched: 11. Germline CDR1 and CDR2: SGHRS and YFSETQ. The CDR3 runs 16 residues. CDR3 sequence: CASSFGLAGVWETQYF. In DNA form, the CDR3 reads TGCGCCAGCAGCTTCGGACTAGCTGGAGTGTGGGAGACCCAGTACTTC.

The rearrangement uses TRBV24-1 and TRBJ2-5, with 7 bases matching TRBD1. Germline-derived CDR1 and CDR2 are KGHDR and SFDVKD. The CDR3 has 17 residues. Losses at the gene ends were 3 bases for V and 4 bases for J; bases not matched to a gene: 13. CDR3: CATSDGSTGPRGETQYF. The CDR3 DNA is TGTGCCACCAGTGATGGGTCGACAGGGCCACGTGGAGAGACCCAGTACTTC.

The table lists this clonotype with a few counts. The rearrangement uses TRBV5-1 and TRBJ2-1, with TRBD2 identical over 8 bases. The CDR3 has 16 amino acids. The V segment lost 4 bases and the J segment 4 bases; nucleotides outside the gene matches: 10. Germline V gene data show CDR1 as SGHRS and CDR2 as YFSETQ. The CDR3 here is CASSPAGGGGYNEQFF. CDR3 coding DNA: TGCGCCAGCAGCCCGGCCGGGGGGGGAGGATACAATGAGCAGTTCTTC.

The V call is TRBV10-3, the J call TRBJ2-7; no clear D. This CDR3 comprises 12 residues. Germline CDR1 ENHRY, CDR2 SYGVKD. V was cut by 4 bases and J by 3 bases, with 7 bases left in between. The CDR3 here is CAISGAGYEQYF. In DNA form, the CDR3 reads TGTGCCATCAGTGGAGCAGGCTACGAGCAGTACTTC.

V and J are TRBV3-1 and TRBJ2-5; maybe TRBD2 (5 bases). The CDR3 length is 15 residues. Trimming took 4 bases from V and 3 from J, leaving 15 bases between them. CDR1 is LGHDT, CDR2 YNNKEL, per germline (reference sequence). CDR3 bases: TGTGCCAGCAGCCGACGCCTAGGGAGAGAAGAGACCCAGTACTTC. Amino acid sequence: CASSRRLGREETQYF.

The chain combines TRBV6-2 or TRBV6-3 with TRBJ2-7; 15 nucleotides line up with TRBD2. This CDR3 is built from 15 residues. V was clipped by 6 bases and J by 9 bases; unmatched bases: 9. Per the germline V gene, CDR1 is MNHEY and CDR2 is SVGEGT. This CDR3 is CASRPAGLAGGMQYF. Here the CDR3 DNA reads TGTGCCAGCAGACCCGCCGGACTAGCGGGAGGGATGCAGTACTTC.

This clonotype was seen more than once but under ten times. The junction differs from germline at one of its ends, possibly a read error. The rearrangement uses TRBV20-1 and TRBJ1-1, with D perhaps matching TRBD1 (6 bases). Germline V lookup: CDR1 DFQATT, CDR2 SNEGSKA (reference sequence). The CDR3 is 11 residues long. CDR3 sequence reads: CSASGTTSAFF. The CDR3, as DNA: TGCAGCGCTAGTGGGACAACCTCAGCTTTCTTT.

A few counts support this clonotype. The genes are TRBV9 and TRBJ2-1; 8 bases match TRBD2. V lost 3 bases to trimming and J lost 5 bases; unmatched junction nucleotides: 10. Germline CDR1 and CDR2: SGDLS and YYNGEE. The CDR3 runs to 16 residues. For the CDR3, the DNA is TGTGCCAGCAGCGGGGGGGGAGCGGGAGTAAACAATGAGCAGTTCTTC. Translation gives CASSGGGAGVNNEQFF.

This clonotype was seen many times. This chain uses TRBV5-1 with TRBJ2-3; the D is unclear. This CDR3 has 14 residues. Trimming shortened V by 3 bases and J by 0 bases, and 8 bases separated the two germline ends. In germline, CDR1 is SGHRS, CDR2 YFSETQ. CDR3 DNA: TGCGCCAGCAGCTGGAAGGACAGCACAGATACGCAGTATTTT. As protein: CASSWKDSTDTQYF. The whole variable domain, filled in from reference TRBV5-1 and TRBJ2-3, reads KAGVTQTPRYLIKTRGQQVTLSCSPISGHRSVSWYQQTPGQGLQFLFEYFSETQRNKGNFPGRFSGRQFSNSRSEMNVSTLELGDSALYLCASSWKDSTDTQYFGPGTRLTVL.

In this sample, this clonotype turned up a few times. This chain uses TRBV11-2 with TRBJ2-2; D unclear. Germline lookup yields CDR1 SGHAT and CDR2 FQNNGV. Trimming left V 5 bases short and J 8 bases short, with 12 bases between. The CDR3 has 13 residues. CDR3 DNA sequence: TGTGCCAGCAGCGCCCGGGTCAAAGGGGAGCTGTTTTTT. It codes for CASSARVKGELFF.

CDR3 in amino acids: CASSDLGGQETQYF. Written as DNA, the CDR3 is TGTGCCAGCAGTGATTTGGGGGGCCAAGAGACCCAGTACTTC. The V call is TRBV6-1, the J call TRBJ2-5, with TRBD2 as a possible D gene (6 bases). Germline assignment: CDR1 MNHNS and CDR2 SASEGT. The CDR3 runs 14 residues. The ends were cut back, 3 bases at V and 1 base at J, with 9 bases in the middle.

This clonotype was seen at least ten times. The chain joins TRBV9 to TRBJ2-3; D is unresolved. The CDR3 is 12 residues long. The V gene's germline CDR1 is SGDLS and CDR2 YYNGEE. V gave up 3 bases and J gave up 3 bases, with 5 bases separating them. The CDR3 DNA reads TGTGCCAGCAGCGGGTATACAGATACGCAGTATTTT. It encodes CASSGYTDTQYF.